These T cell receptor beta chains were read from a single sample in a study of cytomegalovirus exposure and HLA in healthy donors. Sequencing used immunoSEQ multiplex PCR; TCRdb keeps in-frame clones, though not all of them. The sample carries about 190,000 clones, more than 60% recorded once. Sequencing was done on a sample of PBMCs. Receptor source: a woman younger than 45 in good health and CMV-seropositive. Both conserved end residues are part of each CDR3. Each record gives: V gene, J gene, CDR3 protein.

TRBV19	TRBJ1-5	CASSKDSRSNQPQHF
TRBV2	TRBJ1-2	CASRGTGDGYTF
TRBV30	TRBJ2-1	CAWSTGGTGRGDEQFF
TRBV6-1	TRBJ1-5	CASSKGGANQPQHF
TRBV30	TRBJ1-1	CAWSTLMNTEAFF
TRBV29-1	TRBJ1-1	CSVWDREAFF
TRBV7-2	TRBJ1-1	CASSPKVRRGLNTEAFF
TRBV6-5	TRBJ2-1	CASRRGLTQFF
TRBV28	TRBJ2-4	CASLAPAVLGKNIQYF
TRBV28	TRBJ1-4	CASSSKDRGSTNEKLFF
TRBV5-8	TRBJ1-1	CASNRGRTEAFF
TRBV7-9	TRBJ2-7	CASSNRQGSEQYF
TRBV7-8	TRBJ2-1	CASSQGQWSEQFF
TRBV6-6	TRBJ2-1	CASIPAVPGNNEQFF
TRBV27	TRBJ1-1	CASNIQGGTEAFF
TRBV19	TRBJ1-5	CASSVTGTLSNQPQHF
TRBV6-5	TRBJ2-7	CASREQGARPYEQYF
TRBV5-1	TRBJ2-7	CDRPESLVRTSGRYEQYF
TRBV5-1	TRBJ2-1	CASSKLTSGSVEQFF
TRBV7-3	TRBJ2-2	CASSLASPGELFF
TRBV27	TRBJ2-7	CASSTTGRLGSYEQYF
TRBV2	TRBJ1-6	CASSDRPHNSPLHF
TRBV7-2	TRBJ1-5	CASSLGTGGNQPQHF
TRBV9	TRBJ2-3	CASSVGASDRTDTQYF
TRBV25-1	TRBJ1-6	CASSNAYRGNNSPLHF
TRBV6-1	TRBJ2-7	CASSQSRDSPYEQYF
TRBV12-2	TRBJ1-1	CASRLGGGWDTEAFF
TRBV7-2	TRBJ2-7	CASSLFLAETYEQYF
TRBV6-6	TRBJ2-5	CASTLSGEGETQYF
TRBV9	TRBJ2-5	CASSRQVEKETQYF
TRBV15	TRBJ2-7	CATSRGQNSYEQYF